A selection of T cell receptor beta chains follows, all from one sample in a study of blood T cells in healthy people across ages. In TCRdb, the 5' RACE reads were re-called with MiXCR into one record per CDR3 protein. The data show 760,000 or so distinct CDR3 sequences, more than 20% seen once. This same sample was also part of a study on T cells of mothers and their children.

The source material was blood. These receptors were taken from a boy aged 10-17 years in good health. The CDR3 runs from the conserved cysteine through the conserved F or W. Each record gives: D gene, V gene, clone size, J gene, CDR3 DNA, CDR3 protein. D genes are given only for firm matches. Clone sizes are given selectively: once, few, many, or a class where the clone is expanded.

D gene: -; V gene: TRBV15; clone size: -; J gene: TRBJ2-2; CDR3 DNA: TGTGCCACCAGCAGAGACTCCGGGGCGGCCACCGGGGAGCTGTTTTTT; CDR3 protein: CATSRDSGAATGELFF
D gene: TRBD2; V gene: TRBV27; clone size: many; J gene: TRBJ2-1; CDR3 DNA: TGTGCCAGCAGCTTCGGGGGGGACTACAATGAGCAGTTCTTC; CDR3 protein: CASSFGGDYNEQFF
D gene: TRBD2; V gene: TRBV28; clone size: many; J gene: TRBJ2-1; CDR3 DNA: TGTGCCAGCAGTTGGACTAGCGGGGGCTACAATGAGCAGTTCTTC; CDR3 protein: CASSWTSGGYNEQFF
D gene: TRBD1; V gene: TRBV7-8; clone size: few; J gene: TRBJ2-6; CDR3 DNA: TGTGCCAGCAGCTTAGTGTCCGGGACAGGGTCTGGGGCCAACGTCCTGACTTTC; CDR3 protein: CASSLVSGTGSGANVLTF
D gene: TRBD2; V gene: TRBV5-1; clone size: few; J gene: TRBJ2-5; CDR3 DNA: TGCGCCAGCAGCTTGGCTAGCGGGAGATCAGAGACCCAGTACTTC; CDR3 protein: CASSLASGRSETQYF
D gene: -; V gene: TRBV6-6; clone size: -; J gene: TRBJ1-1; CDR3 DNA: TGTGCCAGCAGTTACCAAGCTGAAAGTGCTTTCTTT; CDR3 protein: CASSYQAESAFF
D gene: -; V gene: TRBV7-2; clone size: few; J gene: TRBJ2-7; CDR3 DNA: TGTGCCAGCAGCTGGGGTGAAGCGCAAGCCTACGAGCAGTACTTC; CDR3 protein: CASSWGEAQAYEQYF
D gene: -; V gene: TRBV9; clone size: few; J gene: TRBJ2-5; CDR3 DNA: TGTGCCAGCAGCGAATCCGGGGTCGTGGAGACCCAGTACTTC; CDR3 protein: CASSESGVVETQYF
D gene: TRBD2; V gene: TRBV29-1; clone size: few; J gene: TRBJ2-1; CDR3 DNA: TGCAGCGTTCGGGGGTTAGCGGGGGGGCATAGCAATGAGCAGTTCTTC; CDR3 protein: CSVRGLAGGHSNEQFF
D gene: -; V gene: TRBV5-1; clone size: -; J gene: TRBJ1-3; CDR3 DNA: TGCGCCAGCAGCTTGAATGTGGTGTCTAGAACCTCTGGAAACACCATATATTTT; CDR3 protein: CASSLNVVSRTSGNTIYF
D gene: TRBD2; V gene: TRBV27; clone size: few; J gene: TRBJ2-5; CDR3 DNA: TGTGCCAGCTCAATAGCGGGGGGGGACCAAGAGACCCAGTACTTC; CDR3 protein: CASSIAGGDQETQYF
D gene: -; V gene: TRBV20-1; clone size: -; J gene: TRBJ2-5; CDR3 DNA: TGCAGTGCTGTTAAGTTGGGGGAGACCCAGTACTTC; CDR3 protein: CSAVKLGETQYF
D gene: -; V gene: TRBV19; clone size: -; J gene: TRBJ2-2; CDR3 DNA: TGTGCCAGTAGTCCTCGACGAGTTCTTAACACCGGGGAGCTGTTTTTT; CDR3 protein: CASSPRRVLNTGELFF